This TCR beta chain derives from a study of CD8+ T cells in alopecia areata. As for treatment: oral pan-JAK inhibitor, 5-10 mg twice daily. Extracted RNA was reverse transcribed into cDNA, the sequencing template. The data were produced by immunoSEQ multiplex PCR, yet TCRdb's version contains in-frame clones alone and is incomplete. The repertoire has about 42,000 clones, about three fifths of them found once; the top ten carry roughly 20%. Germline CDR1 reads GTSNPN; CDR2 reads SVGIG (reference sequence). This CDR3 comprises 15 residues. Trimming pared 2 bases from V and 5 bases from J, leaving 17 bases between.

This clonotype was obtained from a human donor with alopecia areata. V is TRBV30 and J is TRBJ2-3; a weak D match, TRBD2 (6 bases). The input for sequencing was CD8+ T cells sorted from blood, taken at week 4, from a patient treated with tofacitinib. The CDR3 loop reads CAWSIVERVVDTQYF. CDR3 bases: TGTGCCTGGAGTATTGTGGAGCGGGTTGTAGATACGCAGTATTTT.